The 19 T cell receptor beta chains below come from one sample, sequenced in a study of blood T cell repertoires in COVID-19. Clones were read by immunoSEQ multiplex PCR, and TCRdb kept only the in-frame ones, dropping some. The repertoire consists of tens of thousands of clones, with about 87% occurring once and the leading ten covering 3.6%. Sequencing was done on a sample of peripheral blood. The receptors derive from a man between 40 and 49 years old with COVID-19, enrolled during active disease.

The genes are TRBV28 and TRBJ1-5; D remains ambiguous. Germline-derived CDR1 and CDR2 are MDHEN and SYDVKM. The CDR3 has 14 residues. The V end lost 6 bases, the J end lost 1 base, and 10 bases lay between the germline ends. The DNA of the CDR3 is TGTGCCAGCAGATCCGGGTCCAGCAATCAGCCCCAGCATTTT. Translation gives CASRSGSSNQPQHF.

This clone was seen a handful of times. This chain joins TRBV29-1 and TRBJ2-7, with 8 bases fitting TRBD1. CDR3 length: 14 residues. V was pared by 2 bases and J by 5 bases, with 8 bases of the junction left unmatched. Germline V lookup: CDR1 SQVTM, CDR2 ANQGSEA. The CDR3 DNA is TGCAGCGTTGAAATGATGACAGGGGTGAACGAGCAGTACTTC. Its protein is CSVEMMTGVNEQYF.

The genes are TRBV12-3 or TRBV12-4 and TRBJ2-3, with D possibly TRBD2 on 5 matching bases. V was trimmed by 5 bases and J by 5 bases, leaving 5 bases between them. The CDR3 is made up of 11 amino acids. The CDR3 loop is CASSRGDTQYF. The CDR3 DNA sequence: TGTGCCAGCAGTCGGGGAGATACGCAGTATTTT.

The V and J genes are TRBV28 and TRBJ1-2, with 8 bases aligning to TRBD1. V lost 4 bases and J lost 8; bases outside the gene matches: 12. Germline V CDR1 and CDR2: MDHEN, SYDVKM. The CDR3 runs 15 residues. The CDR3 DNA reads as TGTGCCAGCAGTTCCTCGGGACAGGTACATGGAGGCTACACCTTC. Its translation is CASSSSGQVHGGYTF.

This chain links TRBV9 with TRBJ1-2, with 7 nucleotides matching TRBD1. The CDR3 is 14 amino acids. Germline-derived CDR1 and CDR2 are SGDLS and YYNGEE. The V and J ends lost 4 bases and 4 bases, in that order; junction bases with no gene match: 7. The DNA for the CDR3 is TGTGCCAGCAGCCCTACAGGGGACTCCTATGGCTACACCTTC. Translated: CASSPTGDSYGYTF.

The rearrangement uses TRBV7-9 and TRBJ1-4; 7 bases fit TRBD1. CDR1 and CDR2 (germline): SEHNR, FQNEAQ (reference sequence). V gave up 5 bases and J gave up 8 bases; unmatched junction bases: 8. This CDR3 has 14 amino acids. CDR3 region: CASSLQGSEEKLFF. As DNA, the CDR3 is TGTGCCAGCAGCCTACAGGGGTCAGAGGAAAAACTGTTTTTT.

This chain uses TRBV5-4 with TRBJ1-1, with D hard to call. The CDR3 runs to 12 residues. Germline-derived CDR1 and CDR2 are SGHNT and YYREEE (reference sequence). With 0 bases removed from V and 4 bases from J, the gap between germline ends came to 4 bases. As DNA, the CDR3 is TGTGCCAGCAGCTTGGATATCACTGAAGCTTTCTTT. Its protein product is CASSLDITEAFF.

The rearrangement uses TRBV5-1 and TRBJ1-6; no firm D call. Germline CDR1 reads SGHRS; CDR2 reads YFSETQ. V was cut by 0 bases and J by 3 bases, with 7 bases left in between. This CDR3 has 15 residues. The CDR3 sequence: CASSLEQIYNSPLHF. The CDR3 nucleotides read TGCGCCAGCAGCTTGGAACAGATCTATAATTCACCCCTCCACTTT.

V usage is TRBV7-9 and J usage is TRBJ1-4; 8 bases agree with TRBD1. CDR1 and CDR2 from the germline V gene are SEHNR and FQNEAQ (reference sequence). The V gene end was trimmed by 6 bases and the J gene end by 5 bases; junction bases not matched to a gene: 8. The CDR3 length is 15 residues. In DNA, the CDR3 is TGTGCCAGCAGTCAGGGGGCGGAGAAAAATGAAAAACTGTTTTTT. Protein sequence: CASSQGAEKNEKLFF. The full variable domain, completed using reference TRBV7-9 and TRBJ1-4, is DTGVSQNPRHKITKRGQNVTFRCDPISEHNRLYWYRQTLGQGPEFLTYFQNEAQLEKSRLLSDRFSAERPKGSFSTLEIQRTEQGDSAMYLCASSQGAEKNEKLFFGSGTQLSVL.

This clone has a single count. The chain carries TRBV28 and TRBJ1-6; 7 bases align to TRBD1. The germline CDR1 and CDR2 sequences are MDHEN and SYDVKM. V dropped 6 bases and J dropped 7; count of bases not matched to a gene: 6. The CDR3 loop spans 14 amino acids. Here the CDR3 DNA reads TGTGCCAGCAGCCCCGGGACAGTCAATTCACCCCTCCACTTT. Its translation: CASSPGTVNSPLHF.

The rearrangement uses TRBV5-8 and TRBJ2-1; 7 nucleotides align to TRBD1. This CDR3 comprises 15 residues. Germline values: CDR1 SGHTS, CDR2 YDEGEE. V shed 4 bases, J shed 4 bases, and the junction held 8 bases outside the gene matches. For the CDR3, the DNA is TGTGCCAGCAGCCCTTTGACAGGGAATTACAATGAGCAGTTCTTC. As protein: CASSPLTGNYNEQFF. Full variable domain (outside the CDR3, taken from reference TRBV5-8 and TRBJ2-1): EAGVTQSPTHLIKTRGQQATLRCSPISGHTSVYWYQQALGLGLQFLLWYDEGEERNRGNFPPRFSGRQFPNYSSELNVNALELEDSALYLCASSPLTGNYNEQFFGPGTRLTVL.

J is TRBJ2-3 and V is TRBV9, with D maybe TRBD1 (6 bases). Trimming left V 4 bases short and J 6 bases short, with 15 bases between. CDR3 length equals 14 residues. Germline V gene data show CDR1 as SGDLS and CDR2 as YYNGEE. CDR3 region: CASSLTRGRDTQYF. CDR3 bases: TGTGCCAGCAGCCTCACCAGGGGCCGCGATACGCAGTATTTT.

The genes are TRBV14 and TRBJ1-2, with D possibly matching TRBD1 (6 bases). This CDR3 has 14 residues. In germline, CDR1 is SGHDN, CDR2 FVKESK. The V and J ends lost 1 base and 4 bases respectively, with 10 bases between them. The CDR3 bases are TGTGCCAGCAGCCAAGTACGGGGGGCCTATGGCTACACCTTC. Protein sequence: CASSQVRGAYGYTF.

This chain links TRBV28 with TRBJ2-2, with TRBD2 matching 7 bases. The CDR3 covers 20 residues. V lost 2 bases and J lost 4; bases outside the gene matches: 19. Germline V CDR1 and CDR2: MDHEN, SYDVKM. The CDR3 bases are TGTGCCAGCAGTTTACAGGGCTGGCAGGGCGGGGGTCAGGGCACCGGGGAGCTGTTTTTT. Its translation is CASSLQGWQGGGQGTGELFF.

This clone was recorded once. The chain links TRBV4-1 to TRBJ2-1; D remains unclear. Germline lookup yields CDR1 MGHRA and CDR2 YSYEKL. The CDR3 has 16 residues. V gave up 0 bases and J gave up 0 bases, with 9 bases separating them. The CDR3 DNA is TGCGCCAGCAGCCAAGATGAGGCCTTCTCCTACAATGAGCAGTTCTTC. This translates into CASSQDEAFSYNEQFF.

As regards this clone: The same CDR3 can be traced to other DNA sequences in this sample. The chain couples TRBV11-2 to TRBJ2-1; TRBD2 agrees at 9 bases. The junction had 7 bases not matched to a gene; V was cut back by 2 bases and J by 2 bases. There are 17 residues in the CDR3. CDR1 and CDR2 from the germline V gene are SGHAT and FQNNGV. The CDR3 here is CASSLKKAGGPYNEQFF. CDR3 in DNA: TGTGCCAGCAGCTTAAAGAAAGCGGGAGGACCCTACAATGAGCAGTTCTTC.

The V and J genes are TRBV7-3 and TRBJ2-3; 15 bases are shared with TRBD2. With 5 bases clipped from V and 5 bases from J, the junction kept 5 bases outside the gene matches. Per germline, CDR1 SGHTA and CDR2 FQGTGA. This CDR3 is 16 amino acids long. The CDR3 sequence: CASSKGLAGGEDTQYF. In DNA form, the CDR3 reads TGTGCCAGCAGCAAGGGACTAGCGGGAGGCGAAGATACGCAGTATTTT.

V is TRBV11-3 and J is TRBJ2-7; 9 bases line up with TRBD2. The ends lost 1 base at V and 4 bases at J; junction bases unmatched: 8. The germline V gene has CDR1 SGHNT and CDR2 YENEEA. There are 16 residues in the CDR3. CDR3 residues: CASSLAGLASDYEQYF. DNA of the CDR3: TGTGCCAGCAGCTTAGCCGGACTAGCGAGCGATTACGAGCAGTACTTC.

This clone was picked up a small number of times. This chain links TRBV19 with TRBJ2-5, with D perhaps matching TRBD2 (6 bases). Germline lookup yields CDR1 LNHDA and CDR2 SQIVND (reference sequence). V shed 3 bases and J shed 2 bases, with 7 bases lying between them. This CDR3 is 13 amino acids long. CDR3 sequence reads: CASSIRGQETQYF. Written as DNA, the CDR3 is TGTGCCAGTAGTATTCGGGGGCAAGAGACCCAGTACTTC.